The 13 T cell receptor beta chains presented below share a single source sample, sequenced in a study of radiotherapy plus CTLA-4 blockade in lung cancer. Profiling relied on immunoSEQ multiplex PCR, and the TCRdb table lists in-frame clones only, not all of them. The sample has roughly 75,000 clones; under 90% are singletons. Specimen: peripheral blood, collected from a patient treated with radiotherapy plus ipilimumab. The origin of the receptors is a human donor with non-small cell lung cancer who had stable disease on radiotherapy plus ipilimumab.

The chain joins TRBV27 to TRBJ2-2; 11 bases map to TRBD2. V shed 5 bases, J shed 6 bases, and the junction held 8 bases outside the gene matches. Looked up from germline, CDR1 is MNHEY and CDR2 is SMNVEV (reference sequence). There are 16 residues in the CDR3. CDR3 coding DNA: TGTGCCAGCAGTGCCACTAGCGGGAGAGGGGCCGGGGAGCTGTTTTTT. This codes for CASSATSGRGAGELFF.

The gene calls are TRBV19 and TRBJ1-6, with a tentative D call TRBD1 (6 bases). Germline V CDR1 and CDR2: LNHDA, SQIVND (reference sequence). CDR3 length: 17 amino acids. Trimming took off 4 bases at V and 7 bases at J, with 20 bases between the two ends. The CDR3 DNA is TGTGCCAGTAGTACCGACGGCCGGCAGGGGTCGAATTCACCCCTCCACTTT. It translates to CASSTDGRQGSNSPLHF. Based on the CDR3 plus reference TRBV19 and TRBJ1-6, the full variable domain is DGGITQSPKYLFRKEGQNVTLSCEQNLNHDAMYWYRQDPGQGLRLIYYSQIVNDFQKGDIAEGYSVSREKKESFPLTVTSAQKNPTAFYLCASSTDGRQGSNSPLHFGNGTRLTVT.

The J gene is TRBJ2-1, the V gene TRBV7-8, with D possibly TRBD2 on 5 matching bases. CDR1 is SGHVS, CDR2 FQNEAQ, per germline. Trimming took off 5 bases at V and 1 base at J, with 12 bases between the two ends. This CDR3 spans 15 amino acids. CDR3 loop: CASSPGSASYNEQFF. The DNA of the CDR3 is TGTGCCAGCAGCCCGGGGTCGGCGTCCTACAATGAGCAGTTCTTC.

This chain connects TRBV5-1 to TRBJ2-2; 11 bases fit TRBD1. This CDR3 comprises 15 residues. In germline, CDR1 is SGHRS, CDR2 YFSETQ. The junction had 4 bases not matched to a gene; V was cut back by 5 bases and J by 4 bases. DNA for the CDR3: TGCGCCAGCAGGGACAGGGGGCTAAGCACCGGGGAGCTGTTTTTT. This encodes CASRDRGLSTGELFF.

The V and J genes are TRBV28 and TRBJ1-1; TRBD1 aligns across 9 bases. The CDR3 consists of 15 residues. The V gene end was trimmed by 7 bases and the J gene end by 6 bases; junction bases not matched to a gene: 12. Per the germline V gene, CDR1 is MDHEN and CDR2 is SYDVKM. The DNA for the CDR3 is TGTGCCAGCATTCCTCCTCGGACAGGGGTACCTGAAGCTTTCTTT. Protein: CASIPPRTGVPEAFF.

This sequence joins TRBV11-3 and TRBJ2-3; D possibly matches TRBD1 or TRBD2 (5 bases each). Germline V gene sequence: CDR1 SGHNT, CDR2 YENEEA. The CDR3 sequence is 14 residues long. Trimming pared 8 bases from V and 0 bases from J, leaving 12 bases between. The CDR3, as DNA: TGTGCCAGCTCCGAGGGGCGGAGCACAGATACGCAGTATTTT. Encoded protein: CASSEGRSTDTQYF.

The CDR3 loop reads CASSLDVVNSPLHF. The CDR3 DNA sequence: TGTGCCAGCAGTCTTGACGTTGTTAATTCACCCCTCCACTTT. The chain uses TRBV25-1 and TRBJ1-6; D is unresolved. CDR1 and CDR2 (germline): MGHDK, SYGVNS. Trimming took off 5 bases at V and 6 bases at J, with 11 bases between the two ends. The CDR3 contains 14 residues.

This chain links TRBV9 with TRBJ2-7, with TRBD2 matching over 10 bases. The CDR3 contains 17 residues. V shed 3 bases and J 5 bases; nucleotides not matched to a gene: 14. CDR1 is SGDLS, CDR2 YYNGEE, per germline. The DNA for the CDR3 is TGTGCCAGCAGCGGACCTCTAGCGGGGGCATCACCACACGAGCAGTACTTC. Translation: CASSGPLAGASPHEQYF.

This chain uses TRBV5-1 with TRBJ2-7; D remains unclear. Germline assignment: CDR1 SGHRS and CDR2 YFSETQ. Trimming pared 4 bases from V and 3 bases from J, leaving 11 bases between. The CDR3 contains 13 residues. As DNA, the CDR3 is TGCGCCAGCAGCCCCTGGGTCGGCTACGAGCAGTACTTC. As protein: CASSPWVGYEQYF.

The chain has TRBV7-2 and TRBJ2-1; 8 nucleotides align to TRBD2. The V and J ends lost 5 bases and 9 bases, in that order; junction bases with no gene match: 9. This CDR3 comprises 14 residues. Germline lookup yields CDR1 SGHTA and CDR2 FQGNSA. Here the CDR3 DNA reads TGTGCCAGCAGCCGCTCGGCCGGGGGGGGTGAGCAGTTCTTC. It specifies CASSRSAGGGEQFF. The entire variable domain, with the rest obtained from reference TRBV7-2 and TRBJ2-1, is as follows: GAGVSQSPSNKVTEKGKDVELRCDPISGHTALYWYRQSLGQGLEFLIYFQGNSAPDKSGLPSDRFSAERTGGSVSTLTIQRTQQEDSAVYLCASSRSAGGGEQFFGPGTRLTVL.

This chain joins TRBV28 and TRBJ1-5; 8 bases are shared with TRBD1. J lost 0 bases, V lost 5 bases, and 9 bases had no gene match. The CDR3 covers 17 residues. The germline CDR1 and CDR2 sequences are MDHEN and SYDVKM. The CDR3 DNA sequence: TGTGCCAGCAGTCCCGGACAGGGATGGTATAGCAATCAGCCCCAGCATTTT. Translating gives CASSPGQGWYSNQPQHF.

This clone was detected only once. The chain joins TRBV9 to TRBJ2-6, with 11 nucleotides matching TRBD1. Germline V gene data show CDR1 as SGDLS and CDR2 as YYNGEE. This CDR3 has 18 residues. The V segment lost 3 bases and the J segment 3 bases; nucleotides outside the gene matches: 8. CDR3 sequence (DNA): TGTGCCAGCAGCGCGCGGACAGGGGGCGCGGGTGGGGCCAACGTCCTGACTTTC. This gives the protein CASSARTGGAGGANVLTF.

The genes are TRBV10-2 and TRBJ2-3; TRBD2 aligns across 14 bases. V lost 4 bases and J lost 1; bases outside the gene matches: 7. Germline CDR1 and CDR2: WSHSY and SAAADI. The CDR3 totals 18 residues. The DNA for the CDR3 is TGCGCCAGCAGTGTCAAGACTAGCGGGAGGGCCGGCACAGATACGCAGTATTTT. As protein: CASSVKTSGRAGTDTQYF.